The clone carrying this T cell receptor beta chain showed up many times. Its specificity is not known. This sample was taken from a study of early T cells in non-severe SARS-CoV-2 infection. Study-level information: Chains stayed unpaired after sequencing of bulk RNA from unsorted whole blood. General study points: Using VDJdb, the matching emphasized anti-spike CD8 responses while missing private and CD4 specificities.

The CDR3 has 12 residues. Trimming removed 7 bases from V and 5 bases from J, with 11 bases in between. Individual cDNA molecules carried attached unique molecular identifiers. MiXCR was run by TCRdb on the 5' RACE reads, yielding one entry per CDR3 protein. The data show approximately 63,000 distinct CDR3 sequences, with about 6% seen just once and about 3.4% held by the top ten. This chain uses TRBV12-3 or TRBV12-4 with TRBJ2-5, with a tentative D call TRBD2 (5 bases). Sample: whole blood, taken at baseline. This TCR was recovered from an adult who was a healthcare worker with PCR-confirmed SARS-CoV-2 infection or an uninfected control (not recorded which). This chain's CDR3 is CASKPAEETQYF. Here the CDR3 DNA reads TGTGCCAGCAAACCAGCGGAGGAGACCCAGTACTTC.